A selection of T cell receptor beta chains follows, all from one sample in a study of blood T cell repertoires in COVID-19. Data came from immunoSEQ multiplex PCR; TCRdb stores just in-frame clones and leaves some out. The profile shows tens of thousands of clones, roughly 70% of them singletons. What was sequenced was peripheral blood. Receptors originate from a man older than 75 with acute or convalescent COVID-19. Each CDR3 is given with its conserved first and last residue. D genes are given only for firm matches.

V gene	J gene	D gene	CDR3 DNA	CDR3 protein
TRBV12-3/TRBV12-4	TRBJ2-1	NA	TGTGCCAGCAGTTTGAAGCCCTCGAAGCAGTTCTTC	CASSLKPSKQFF
TRBV7-8	TRBJ2-7	TRBD1	TGTGCCAGCAGCTTAGAGGACAGGGGGGCACTGGATACCTACGAGCAGTACTTC	CASSLEDRGALDTYEQYF
TRBV5-1	TRBJ1-2	TRBD1	TGCGCCAGCAGCCTCCAACAGGGGTATGGCTACACCTTC	CASSLQQGYGYTF
TRBV29-1	TRBJ2-3	TRBD1	TGCAGCGTTTTTGGGGACAGGGGCACAGATACGCAGTATTTT	CSVFGDRGTDTQYF
TRBV24-1	TRBJ2-1	NA	TGTGCCACCAGTGAGGTCGGGGGTGGTAATGAGCAGTTCTTC	CATSEVGGGNEQFF
TRBV9	TRBJ1-2	NA	TGTGCCAGCAGCCCGTCGCTGGGGCTTATCTATGGCTACACCTTC	CASSPSLGLIYGYTF
TRBV9	TRBJ1-6	TRBD1	TGTGCCAGCAGCCCACTTGGGACAGAAAATTCACCCCTCCACTTT	CASSPLGTENSPLHF
TRBV5-4	TRBJ2-3	TRBD1	TGTGCCAGCAGCTACCGGGACAGCAGCACAGATACGCAGTATTTT	CASSYRDSSTDTQYF
TRBV7-9	TRBJ1-2	TRBD1	TGTGCCAGCAGCTTAGGGACAGGGGGCGTAACCTACACCTTC	CASSLGTGGVTYTF
TRBV10-1	TRBJ2-7	TRBD1	TGCGCCAGCAGTGAGACCGACAGGGCTTTGAGCTCCTACGAGCAGTACTTC	CASSETDRALSSYEQYF